The clone carrying this T cell receptor (beta chain) appeared a single time. The antigen remains undetermined. The V gene lost 8 bases and the J gene lost 8 bases, with 24 bases spanning the gap. The germline CDR1 and CDR2 sequences are MDHEN and SYDVKM. The CDR3 sequence is 16 residues long. The sample originates from a study of T cell responses to AZD1222 COVID-19 vaccine. Study information: Second-dose recipients at about 4 or about 12 weeks were treated as one pooled group. The study's findings and limits: Repertoire samples came only from after the peak T cell response. Spike-wide coverage was observed for vaccine-associated CD4 TCRs, with dominant responses at 160-218 and 743-854. The donor group comprised mostly white British people and more females; the analysis possibly underestimated clonal diversity.

Sequencing used immunoSEQ multiplex PCR; TCRdb keeps in-frame clones, though not all of them. Among about 84,000 clones listed, 80% to 90% were seen once. The rearrangement links TRBV28 to TRBJ1-4; possible D gene TRBD1, 5 bases. This clonotype was obtained from an adult in good health. Sample: peripheral blood, taken on day 0 of AZD1222 vaccination. CDR3 DNA sequence: TGTGCCAGCGTCACGACCTTGGGGGGGGAGGAGGAAAAACTGTTTTTT. It encodes CASVTTLGGEEEKLFF. The full variable domain, rest sourced from reference TRBV28 and TRBJ1-4, is DVKVTQSSRYLVKRTGEKVFLECVQDMDHENMFWYRQDPGLGLRLIYFSYDVKMKEKGDIPEGYSVSREKKERFSLILESASTNQTSMYLCASVTTLGGEEEKLFFGSGTQLSVL.